This T cell receptor beta chain is from a study of Ad26.COV2.S vaccination and SARS-CoV-2 variants. Overall study: Ad26.COV2.S was injected intramuscularly once or twice, 56 days apart. Findings and limits, study-wide: People given the vaccine had a wider spike-specific TCR breadth than placebo recipients did. Recipients of vaccine and of placebo showed similar breadth of their non-spike TCR repertoires.

The treatment is: around 19 received Ad26.COV2.S at low or high dose, single or two shots; a few received placebo; per-sample allocation not given. Vaccine and placebo recipients were sampled on day 63 after the first injection. The vaccine delivered Wuhan-strain SARS-CoV-2 spike through an Ad26 vector. Profiling relied on immunoSEQ multiplex PCR, and the TCRdb table lists in-frame clones only, not all of them. The table lists roughly 380,000 clones, more than 75% of them singletons. Trimming removed 5 bases at V and 6 bases at J, with 10 bases between. The germline V gene has CDR1 SGHTA and CDR2 FQGTGA. The CDR3 has 13 residues. As to this clone: The antigen is undetermined.

The sequencing used peripheral blood, collected in a trial of Ad26.COV2.S vaccine versus placebo. This TCR derives from a person between 18 and 65 years old who received the Ad26.COV2.S COVID-19 vaccine or a placebo. The J gene is TRBJ2-2, the V gene TRBV7-3; D possibly matches TRBD1 or TRBD2 (5 bases each). CDR3 bases: TGTGCCAGCAGCCCCCAGGGAGCCGGGGAGCTGTTTTTT. Protein: CASSPQGAGELFF.